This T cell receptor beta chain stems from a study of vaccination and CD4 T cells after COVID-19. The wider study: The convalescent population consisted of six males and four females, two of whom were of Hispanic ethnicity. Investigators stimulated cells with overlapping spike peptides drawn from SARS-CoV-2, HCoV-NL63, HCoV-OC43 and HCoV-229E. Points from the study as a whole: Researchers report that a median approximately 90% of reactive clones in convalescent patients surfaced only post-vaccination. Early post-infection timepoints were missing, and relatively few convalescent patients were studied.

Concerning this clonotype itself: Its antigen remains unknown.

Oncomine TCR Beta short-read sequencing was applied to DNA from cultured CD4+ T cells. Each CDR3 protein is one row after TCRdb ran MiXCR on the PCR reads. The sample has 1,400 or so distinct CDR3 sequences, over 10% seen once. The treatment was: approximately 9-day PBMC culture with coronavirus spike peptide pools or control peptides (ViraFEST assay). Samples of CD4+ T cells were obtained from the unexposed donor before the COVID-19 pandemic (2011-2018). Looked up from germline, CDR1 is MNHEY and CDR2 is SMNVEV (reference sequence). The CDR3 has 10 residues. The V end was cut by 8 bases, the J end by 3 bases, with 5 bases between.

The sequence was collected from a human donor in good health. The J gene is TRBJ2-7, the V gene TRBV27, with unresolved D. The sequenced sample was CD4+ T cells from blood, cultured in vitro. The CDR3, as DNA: TGTGCCAGCGGTTACTACGAGCAGTACTTC. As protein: CASGYYEQYF.